The T cell receptor (beta chain) described here comes from a study of shared clonotypes between healthy human individuals. The CDR3 consists of 15 residues. In germline, CDR1 is LNHDA, CDR2 SQIVND (reference sequence). The V and J ends lost 5 bases and 7 bases, in that order; junction bases with no gene match: 8. This clone was recorded once. What it recognizes is unknown. CD8 cells regarded as naive lacked CD45RO, were positively chosen for CCR7, and omitted terminally differentiated effector memory CD45RA+ cells. Deep level was the assay's run setting. Only in-frame clones appear in the TCRdb table, and some are missing; sequencing was by immunoSEQ multiplex PCR. The sample lists about 610,000 clones, 95% to 96% occurring once. Study findings and constraints: Sharing across four donors was seen in about 5% of naive CD4 clonotypes.

Specimen: naive CD8+ T cells sorted from blood. The rearrangement joins TRBV19 to TRBJ1-5, with TRBD1 matching over 10 bases. This TCR was recovered from a woman between 25 and 40 years old in good health. CDR3 bases: TGTGCCAGTAGTCCGGACAGGGGGATGGCACAGCCCCAGCATTTT. Encoded protein: CASSPDRGMAQPQHF.